The present entry profiles one T cell receptor (beta chain) with its context. This sample is drawn from a study of long-term antiretroviral therapy in people with HIV. The assay, immunoSEQ v3.0, was run at survey level. Assay used: immunoSEQ multiplex PCR; TCRdb lists only in-frame clones, some missing. In the table there are 35,000 to 45,000 clones, more than 80% of which are singletons. Germline assignment: CDR1 KGHSH and CDR2 LQKENI. The V end was cut by 3 bases, the J end by 5 bases, with 19 bases between. The CDR3 is 16 amino acids. All participants with HIV were treated in the United States. The receptor was derived from a man aged 25-45 years with HIV. The chain links TRBV18 to TRBJ1-1; D is ambiguous. Material: unsorted PBMCs, obtained 3.4 years after starting antiretroviral therapy. The CDR3 reads CASSPEGITLGTEAFF. Here the CDR3 DNA reads TGTGCCAGCTCACCGGAAGGGATAACCCTGGGGACTGAAGCTTTCTTT.